The clone carrying this T cell receptor (beta chain) was counted at least ten times. Its antigen remains unknown. The data derive from a study of breast tumors, draining lymph nodes, adjacent tissues. V gave up 5 bases and J gave up 7 bases; unmatched junction bases: 8. The CDR3 is 14 residues long. CDR1 SGHRS and CDR2 YFSETQ come from the germline V gene. TCRdb called the multiplex PCR reads again in MiXCR, with one record for every CDR3 protein. The data show under 250,000 distinct CDR3 sequences, roughly 30% seen once. Samples came from axillary lymph nodes draining the breast cancer. General study findings and limits: Tumor TCR diversity was below lymph nodes but above nontumor tissue. The data were judged consistent with most tumor T cells coming from lymph node and expanding in tumor.

This sequence originates from a female donor with breast cancer. Some clones in this sample may be carry-over from other donors' samples. The specimen sequenced was axillary lymph node tissue. This chain joins TRBV5-1 and TRBJ2-1; 8 positions agree with TRBD2. The CDR3 is CASSSRASGNEQFF. The CDR3, as DNA: TGCGCCAGCAGTTCCCGTGCTAGCGGGAATGAGCAGTTCTTC.